Presented here are 23 T cell receptor beta chains from one specimen sequenced in a study of shared clonotypes between healthy human individuals. Data came from immunoSEQ multiplex PCR; TCRdb stores just in-frame clones and leaves some out. In the table there are about 510,000 clones, almost 97% of which are singletons. The specimen sequenced was naive CD4+ T cells sorted from blood. Subset in this sample: CD45RA+ positively selected. These receptors were collected from a woman in her twenties or thirties in good health.

V gene TRBV28 combines with J gene TRBJ2-1; 7 bases match TRBD2. The CDR3 covers 15 residues. CDR1 MDHEN and CDR2 SYDVKM come from the germline V gene. J lost 8 bases, V lost 3 bases, and 10 bases had no gene match. The CDR3 DNA follows: TGTGCCAGCAGTTTGACTAGCCTCGACAAGGATGAGCAGTTCTTC. Encoded protein: CASSLTSLDKDEQFF.

This chain connects TRBV2 to TRBJ2-2; 7 nucleotides line up with TRBD1. CDR1 is SNHLY and CDR2 is FYNNEI in the germline V gene. The V and J ends lost 6 bases and 8 bases, in that order; junction bases with no gene match: 6. The CDR3 contains 13 residues. The CDR3 DNA sequence: TGTGCCAGCAGGAACAGGGGAGCAGGGGAGCTGTTTTTT. Residues: CASRNRGAGELFF.

The CDR3 loop reads CASSPVTGAGDLDTQYF. Here the CDR3 DNA reads TGTGCCAGCTCCCCGGTCACAGGAGCGGGAGATTTAGATACGCAGTATTTT. This chain joins TRBV18 and TRBJ2-3; 8 nucleotides agree with TRBD2. J gave up 5 bases and V 6 bases, and 16 bases lay outside the gene matches. The CDR3 runs 17 residues. Germline-derived CDR1 and CDR2 are KGHSH and LQKENI.

CDR3 sequence reads: CASTRGGLGSDEQYF. CDR3 nucleotides: TGTGCCAGCACCAGGGGGGGACTAGGTAGTGACGAGCAGTACTTC. This chain joins TRBV6-1 and TRBJ2-7, with a tentative D call TRBD2 (8 bases). Germline CDR1 MNHNS, CDR2 SASEGT. CDR3 size: 15 residues. V shed 7 bases and J shed 5 bases, with 21 bases lying between them.

The chain is built from TRBV6-5 and TRBJ1-5, with a weak D call TRBD1 (6 bases). The V gene's germline CDR1 is MNHEY and CDR2 SVGAGI. The CDR3 has 12 residues. Between the trimmed V and J ends, which lost 6 bases and 13 bases, there was a span of 16 bases. The CDR3 reads CASRNWGTLQHF. For the CDR3, the DNA is TGTGCCAGCAGAAACTGGGGGACACTACAGCATTTT.

V and J are TRBV28 and TRBJ1-2; D remains unclear. The CDR3 runs to 11 residues. The V and J ends lost 6 bases and 8 bases respectively, with 10 bases between them. From germline, CDR1 is MDHEN and CDR2 SYDVKM. DNA for the CDR3: TGTGCCAGCAGCGACATGGGGGGCTACACCTTC. This gives the protein CASSDMGGYTF.

The V and J genes are TRBV10-2 and TRBJ1-1; D may be TRBD1 (6 bases). Germline assignment: CDR1 WSHSY and CDR2 SAAADI. The CDR3 runs to 17 residues. V dropped 1 base and J dropped 1 base, with 16 bases sitting between them. The CDR3 is CASSELFMGHENTEAFF. The CDR3 bases are TGCGCCAGCAGTGAGTTGTTCATGGGACACGAGAACACTGAAGCTTTCTTT.

J is TRBJ2-7 and V is TRBV9; a possible D gene is TRBD1 (5 bases). Germline CDR1 SGDLS, CDR2 YYNGEE. This CDR3 spans 12 amino acids. Trimming cost V 4 bases and J 6 bases, with 11 bases left between them. In nucleotides, the CDR3 is TGTGCCAGCAGCCCCTGGGGCGGCGAGCAGTACTTC. Its translation is CASSPWGGEQYF.

The chain is built from TRBV27 and TRBJ1-4, with 9 bases aligning to TRBD1. This CDR3 has 15 residues. J gave up 7 bases and V 5 bases, and 8 bases lay outside the gene matches. Germline V gene data show CDR1 as MNHEY and CDR2 as SMNVEV (reference sequence). The CDR3 sequence: CASSHRQGGSEKLFF. CDR3 DNA: TGTGCCAGCAGTCACAGACAGGGGGGGTCTGAAAAACTGTTTTTT. Filled out from reference TRBV27 and TRBJ1-4, the complete variable domain reads EAQVTQNPRYLITVTGKKLTVTCSQNMNHEYMSWYRQDPGLGLRQIYYSMNVEVTDKGDVPEGYKVSRKEKRNFPLILESPSPNQTSLYFCASSHRQGGSEKLFFGSGTQLSVL.

The genes are TRBV10-1 and TRBJ2-5; 7 nucleotides match TRBD2. In germline, CDR1 is WNHNN, CDR2 SYGVQD (reference sequence). This CDR3 has 13 amino acids. J was trimmed by 5 bases and V by 0 bases; bases with no gene match: 0. CDR3 residues: CASSESGGETQYF. The CDR3 DNA sequence: TGCGCCAGCAGTGAGTCGGGAGGGGAGACCCAGTACTTC.

This chain connects TRBV2 to TRBJ2-7, with D tentatively TRBD1 or TRBD2 (5 bases each). CDR1 and CDR2 (germline): SNHLY, FYNNEI. The CDR3 contains 15 residues. With 8 bases removed from V and 2 bases from J, the gap between germline ends came to 19 bases. As DNA, the CDR3 is TGTGCCAGCCAAGACCCGGGACGTAATCCCTACGAGCAGTACTTC. Translated: CASQDPGRNPYEQYF.

A note on this clone: The same CDR3 is also encoded by other DNA sequences in this sample. V is TRBV5-1 and J is TRBJ2-5, with D unresolved. The germline V and J ends were trimmed by 1 base and 1 base, with 2 bases remaining between them. This CDR3 comprises 12 residues. CDR1 and CDR2 from the germline V gene are SGHRS and YFSETQ. CDR3 amino acids: CASSLSQETQYF. CDR3 bases: TGCGCCAGCAGCTTGTCCCAAGAGACCCAGTACTTC.

The chain uses TRBV6-5 and TRBJ2-7; D is ambiguous. V lost 2 bases and J lost 3, with 8 bases in between. The length of the CDR3 is 13 residues. CDR1 and CDR2 (germline): MNHEY, SVGAGI. The DNA for the CDR3 is TGTGCCAGCAGTTACGGTCTACGCTACGAGCAGTACTTC. It yields the protein CASSYGLRYEQYF.

V usage is TRBV20-1 and J usage is TRBJ1-2; D not certain. Germline values: CDR1 DFQATT, CDR2 SNEGSKA (reference sequence). V was cut by 1 base and J by 8 bases, with 8 bases left in between. The CDR3 runs to 11 residues. The CDR3 DNA sequence: TGCAGTGCTAGAGTCCCCCTCGGCTACACCTTC. Its translation: CSARVPLGYTF.

This chain uses TRBV6-5 with TRBJ2-7; TRBD2 matches at 13 bases. V gave up 2 bases and J gave up 6 bases; unmatched junction bases: 4. CDR1 and CDR2 (germline): MNHEY, SVGAGI. This CDR3 contains 15 residues. In DNA form, the CDR3 reads TGTGCCAGCAGTTACGAGGGGACTAGCGGGACCGAGCAGTACTTC. Residues: CASSYEGTSGTEQYF.

This rearrangement joins TRBV5-1 to TRBJ2-4; 7 bases match TRBD1. Per germline, CDR1 SGHRS and CDR2 YFSETQ. The CDR3 has 14 amino acids. The V gene end was trimmed by 0 bases and the J gene end by 7 bases; junction bases not matched to a gene: 4. The CDR3 sequence is CASSLGDRVNIQYF. The CDR3 coding sequence is TGCGCCAGCAGCTTGGGCGACAGGGTTAACATTCAGTACTTC. The full variable domain, rest sourced from reference TRBV5-1 and TRBJ2-4, is KAGVTQTPRYLIKTRGQQVTLSCSPISGHRSVSWYQQTPGQGLQFLFEYFSETQRNKGNFPGRFSGRQFSNSRSEMNVSTLELGDSALYLCASSLGDRVNIQYFGAGTRLSVL.

The chain joins TRBV28 to TRBJ2-5, with 11 bases identical to TRBD2. Germline trimming cut 6 bases from V and 5 bases from J; bases unmatched to any gene: 11. The CDR3 has 16 residues. Looked up from germline, CDR1 is MDHEN and CDR2 is SYDVKM. The CDR3 region has the DNA TGTGCCAGCAGCGACGGGGCTAGCGGGAGGAGGGAGACCCAGTACTTC. This translates into CASSDGASGRRETQYF.

The chain employs TRBV4-2 and TRBJ2-7; tentatively, D is TRBD2 (5 bases). The germline V and J ends were trimmed by 5 bases and 2 bases, with 10 bases remaining between them. CDR3 length: 13 residues. CDR1 and CDR2 from the germline V gene are LGHNA and YNFKEQ. The CDR3 DNA follows: TGTGCCAGCAGCTTGGAGGAGCCCTACGAGCAGTACTTC. Translation gives CASSLEEPYEQYF.

The rearrangement uses TRBV6-1 and TRBJ2-1, with D uncertain. The ends were cut back, 9 bases at V and 1 base at J, with 13 bases in the middle. The V gene's germline CDR1 is MNHNS and CDR2 SASEGT. There are 14 residues in the CDR3. In DNA, the CDR3 is TGTGCCAGTGCTAGAGATGGGTCCTACAATGAGCAGTTCTTC. Encoded protein: CASARDGSYNEQFF.

This sequence joins TRBV29-1 and TRBJ1-2; TRBD1 matches at 9 bases. CDR3 length equals 12 residues. V trimming: 6 bases; J trimming: 7 bases; junction bases outside the gene matches: 6. In germline, CDR1 is SQVTM, CDR2 ANQGSEA. CDR3 DNA: TGCAGCGTACGACAGGGGGTGGCTGGCTACACCTTC. Its protein is CSVRQGVAGYTF. Together with reference TRBV29-1 and TRBJ1-2, the CDR3 gives the full variable domain: SAVISQKPSRDICQRGTSLTIQCQVDSQVTMMFWYRQQPGQSLTLIATANQGSEATYESGFVIDKFPISRPNLTFSTLTVSNMSPEDSSIYLCSVRQGVAGYTFGSGTRLTVV.

The chain has TRBV6-1 and TRBJ2-2, with TRBD1 as a possible D gene (6 bases). Germline-derived CDR1 and CDR2 are MNHNS and SASEGT. The CDR3 length is 13 residues. CDR3 region: CATQGIGTGELFF. In DNA form, the CDR3 reads TGTGCAACCCAGGGGATAGGCACCGGGGAGCTGTTTTTT.

This chain connects TRBV4-2 to TRBJ2-2; TRBD2 matches 13 bases. Germline CDR1 and CDR2: LGHNA and YNFKEQ. This CDR3 spans 16 amino acids. The ends lost 6 bases at V and 4 bases at J; junction bases unmatched: 5. Written as DNA, the CDR3 is TGTGCCAGCAGGGGGGGACTAGCGGGGATCACCGGGGAGCTGTTTTTT. Encoded protein: CASRGGLAGITGELFF.

The chain has TRBV19 and TRBJ2-1; the D gene could be TRBD1 or TRBD2 (6 bases each). The CDR3 is made up of 14 amino acids. The ends were cut back, 8 bases at V and 5 bases at J, with 16 bases in the middle. Germline assignment: CDR1 LNHDA and CDR2 SQIVND (reference sequence). The DNA of the CDR3 is TGTGCCAGTGGAGACAGGACTACCCACAATGAGCAGTTCTTC. This gives the protein CASGDRTTHNEQFF.